This TCR beta chain was identified in a study of cytomegalovirus exposure and HLA in healthy donors. Study-wide results and caveats: Another analysis was done later, and it associated around 17,000 TCR beta sequences with HLA alleles at 0.05 false discovery rate. Through in vitro validation, a few CMV-associated chains were shown to be specific for CMV antigens. A later analysis found that most CMV-associated TCR beta chains appeared HLA-restricted.

On this clone itself: Its antigen remains unidentified.

With 5 bases clipped from V and 3 bases from J, the junction kept 13 bases outside the gene matches. Per germline, CDR1 SGHNT and CDR2 YENEEA. The CDR3 sequence is 18 residues long. At collection, donors were nominally healthy, but unrecorded immune exposures were probable. 60 Vbeta and 13 Jbeta primers were used in PCR. Generated by immunoSEQ multiplex PCR, the TCRdb table keeps only in-frame clones and is missing some. The sample carries about 70,000 clones, approximately 90% recorded once. The rearrangement uses TRBV11-3 and TRBJ2-3; 11 positions agree with TRBD2. The sample comprised PBMCs. This TCR derives from a woman younger than 45 in good health and CMV-seronegative. CDR3 residues: CASSQGNLAGGGTDTQYF. For the CDR3, the DNA is TGTGCCAGCAGCCAAGGGAATCTAGCGGGAGGAGGGACAGATACGCAGTATTTT.